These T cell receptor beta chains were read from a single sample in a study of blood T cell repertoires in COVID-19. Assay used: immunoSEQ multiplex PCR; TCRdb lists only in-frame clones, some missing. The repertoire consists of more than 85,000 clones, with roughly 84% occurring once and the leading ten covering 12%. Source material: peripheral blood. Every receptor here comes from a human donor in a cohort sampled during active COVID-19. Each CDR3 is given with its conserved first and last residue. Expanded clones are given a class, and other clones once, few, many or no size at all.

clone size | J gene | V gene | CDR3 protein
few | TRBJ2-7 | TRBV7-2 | CASSPHGTGVSYEQYF
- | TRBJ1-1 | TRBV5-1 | CASSPTGDTEAFF
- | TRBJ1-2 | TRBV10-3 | CAISMDSLGYTF
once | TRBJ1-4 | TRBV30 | CAWSPTGQPFSTFF
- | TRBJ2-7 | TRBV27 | CASSLGQPVYEQYF
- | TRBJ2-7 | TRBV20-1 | CSASVVLAGDGQYF
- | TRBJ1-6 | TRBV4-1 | CASSHGSSYNSPLHF
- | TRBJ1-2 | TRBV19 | CATSRAGGSYGYTF
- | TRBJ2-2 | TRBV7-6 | CASSLGGGYNTGELFF
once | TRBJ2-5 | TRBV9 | CASSTRGLQETQYF
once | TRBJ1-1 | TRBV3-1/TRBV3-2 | CASSHPTGAVGTEAFF
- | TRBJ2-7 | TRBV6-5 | CASSYSGTGSYEQYF
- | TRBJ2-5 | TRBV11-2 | CASSLTRIQETQYF
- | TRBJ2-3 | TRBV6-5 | CASSSWTGGDTQYF
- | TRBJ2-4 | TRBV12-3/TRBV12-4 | CASSLSTGAIQYF
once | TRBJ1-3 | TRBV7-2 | CASSPNLGGNSGNTIYF
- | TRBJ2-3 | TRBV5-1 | CASSGRGHGTDTQYF
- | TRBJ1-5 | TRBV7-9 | CASSSGLGHNQPQHF
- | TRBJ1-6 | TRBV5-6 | CASNRGRAGSPLHF
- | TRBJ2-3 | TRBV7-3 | CASSPYRGQVDTQYF
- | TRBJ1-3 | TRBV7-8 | CASSLLAPGTGNTIYF
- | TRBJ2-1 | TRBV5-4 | CASSFDSLYNEQFF
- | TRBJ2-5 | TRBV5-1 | CASSQMTGYQETQYF
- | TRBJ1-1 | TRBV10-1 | CANLRDRVGEAFF
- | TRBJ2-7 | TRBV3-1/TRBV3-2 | CASSQDSAGGRAGYEQYF
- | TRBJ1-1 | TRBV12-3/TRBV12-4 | CASTLRGSGEAFF
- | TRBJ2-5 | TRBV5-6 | CASSSTGGPETQYF
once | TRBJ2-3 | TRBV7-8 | CASSLRLTSGPITDTQYF
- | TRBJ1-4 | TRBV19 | CASSRRQGSEKLFF
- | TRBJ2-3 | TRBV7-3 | CASSLTGGGGTDTQYF
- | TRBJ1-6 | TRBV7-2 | CASSLNRARNSPLHF
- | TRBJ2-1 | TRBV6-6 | CASRGGGAYNEQFF
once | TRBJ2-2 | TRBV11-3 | CASSSPVWRAGEDTGELFF
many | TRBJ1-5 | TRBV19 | CASSGTGGQPQHF
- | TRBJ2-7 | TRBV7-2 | CASSLEKHYEQYF
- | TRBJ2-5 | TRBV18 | CASSPTVQEAQYF
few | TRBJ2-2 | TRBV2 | CASTMGLTAELFF